The 10 T cell receptor beta chains presented below share a single source sample, sequenced in a study of T-cell reconstitution after alpha-beta-depleted transplantation in children. Construction of the TCRbeta library involved unique molecular identifiers. TCRdb reprocessed the PCR reads with MiXCR, giving one entry per CDR3 protein. The sample yields about 240,000 distinct CDR3 sequences, around 25% seen once. This sample comprised PBMCs, obtained before TCRalphabeta/CD19-depleted stem cell transplant. These receptors all come from a girl aged 2-10 years with Fanconi anemia, due to receive a stem cell transplant.

There are a few counts of this clonotype. The chain combines TRBV6-5 with TRBJ1-2; weak D call: TRBD1 (5 bases). CDR1 is MNHEY and CDR2 is SVGAGI in the germline V gene. The V end lost 6 bases, the J end lost 1 base, and 15 bases lay between the germline ends. This CDR3 is 15 amino acids long. The CDR3 loop reads CASRYLGAVNYGYTF. The CDR3 region has the DNA TGTGCCAGCAGATACCTCGGGGCGGTTAACTATGGCTACACCTTC.

The chain recombines TRBV7-8 with TRBJ2-7; D is uncertain. Germline values: CDR1 SGHVS, CDR2 FQNEAQ. Trimming shortened V by 2 bases and J by 6 bases, and 8 bases separated the two germline ends. CDR3 length: 12 amino acids. CDR3 in DNA: TGTGCCAGCAGCTTATATTGGAGCGAGCAGTACTTC. Its translation: CASSLYWSEQYF.

The gene calls are TRBV19 and TRBJ1-3, with D perhaps matching TRBD1 (5 bases). V lost 3 bases, J lost 6 bases, and 6 bases lay in between. The length of the CDR3 is 12 residues. The V gene's germline CDR1 is LNHDA and CDR2 SQIVND (reference sequence). CDR3 nucleotides: TGTGCCAGTAGTATGGGGACAAACACCATATATTTT. Its protein product is CASSMGTNTIYF.

This clonotype was counted many times. The chain uses TRBV29-1 and TRBJ2-5, with TRBD2 matching 7 bases. The CDR3 runs 14 residues. CDR1 is SQVTM, CDR2 ANQGSEA, per germline. With V trimmed by 4 bases and J by 1 base, 6 bases remained unmatched. The DNA for the CDR3 is TGCAGCGTTGCCTGGCGGGAGAGCCAAGAGACCCAGTACTTC. This encodes CSVAWRESQETQYF.

The V gene is TRBV4-2, the J gene TRBJ2-5; 8 bases line up with TRBD2. This CDR3 has 16 residues. CDR1 and CDR2 (germline): LGHNA, YNFKEQ. With V trimmed by 1 base and J by 5 bases, 9 bases remained unmatched. In DNA, the CDR3 is TGTGCCAGCAGCCAAGGGTCGGGGGGGGCGTATGAGACCCAGTACTTC. This encodes CASSQGSGGAYETQYF.

The table lists this clonotype with many counts. The chain is built from TRBV7-3 and TRBJ2-1; a possible D gene is TRBD1 (5 bases). V lost 1 base and J lost 8, with 15 bases in between. This CDR3 is 15 amino acids long. Per germline, CDR1 SGHTA and CDR2 FQGTGA. CDR3 DNA sequence: TGTGCCAGCAGCTTAAGCCCGGTGCTAGGGGATGAGCAGTTCTTC. This codes for CASSLSPVLGDEQFF.

V and J are TRBV28 and TRBJ1-5; TRBD1 is a possible D gene (5 bases). This CDR3 contains 14 residues. CDR1 and CDR2 (germline): MDHEN, SYDVKM. Trimming shortened V by 6 bases and J by 11 bases, and 20 bases separated the two germline ends. The chain's CDR3 is CASRYRIVQRAQHF. CDR3 nucleotides: TGTGCCAGCAGGTACAGGATCGTTCAAAGAGCCCAGCATTTT.

This chain uses TRBV29-1 with TRBJ2-3; the D is unclear. Per the germline V gene, CDR1 is SQVTM and CDR2 is ANQGSEA. The V end was cut by 4 bases, the J end by 0 bases, with 5 bases between. The CDR3 has 12 residues. In DNA, the CDR3 is TGCAGCGTTGTTAGCAGCACAGATACGCAGTATTTT. It is translated as CSVVSSTDTQYF.

This clonotype was observed many times. V gene TRBV20-1 combines with J gene TRBJ2-7, with a possible D match to TRBD1 (5 bases). Trimming took 2 bases from V and 3 from J, leaving 14 bases between them. Germline assignment: CDR1 DFQATT and CDR2 SNEGSKA (reference sequence). There are 14 residues in the CDR3. The CDR3 DNA reads TGCAGTGCTAGACACAGGCAAGGGATCTACGAGCAGTACTTC. The encoded protein is CSARHRQGIYEQYF.

This clonotype was counted a few times. The genes are TRBV21-1 and TRBJ2-1; the listed D gene, TRBD1, was not tested against the DNA. TRBV21-1 represents a pseudogene. The length of the CDR3 is 15 residues. The CDR3 nucleotides read TGTGCCAGCCCTAAGTTAGGGGGGTCCTACAATGAGCAGTTCTTC. This sequence encodes CASPKLGGSYNEQFF.